One and the same sample provided the 11 T cell receptor beta chains below, sequenced in a study of blood T cell repertoires in COVID-19. TCRdb keeps only in-frame clones here, not all; method: immunoSEQ multiplex PCR. The top ten hold less than 1.5% of the sample, which has around 200,000 clones, around 90% seen once. The sequencing sample was made of PBMCs or T cells enriched from blood (not recorded which). Receptor source: a man between 25 and 39 years old who had recovered from COVID-19.

The chain recombines TRBV7-2 with TRBJ1-1; 9 bases agree with TRBD1. The V gene end was trimmed by 10 bases and the J gene end by 5 bases; junction bases not matched to a gene: 20. Germline V gene data show CDR1 as SGHTA and CDR2 as FQGNSA. The CDR3 has 17 residues. In DNA, the CDR3 is TGTGCCACCCAAACAACTGGGACAGGGTTAGGGAAAACTGAAGCTTTCTTT. Amino acid sequence: CATQTTGTGLGKTEAFF. Using reference TRBV7-2 and TRBJ1-1 for the parts outside the CDR3, the full variable domain is GAGVSQSPSNKVTEKGKDVELRCDPISGHTALYWYRQSLGQGLEFLIYFQGNSAPDKSGLPSDRFSAERTGGSVSTLTIQRTQQEDSAVYLCATQTTGTGLGKTEAFFGQGTRLTVV.

This chain uses TRBV3-1 (or the pseudogene TRBV3-2) with TRBJ2-2; D not resolved. Trimming removed 5 bases from V and 4 bases from J, with 11 bases in between. CDR3 size: 14 residues. Germline V CDR1 and CDR2: LGHDT, YNNKEL (reference sequence). The CDR3 DNA reads as TGTGCCAGCAGCGTCAGCGAAGGCACCGGGGAGCTGTTTTTT. It yields the protein CASSVSEGTGELFF.

The V call is TRBV16, the J call TRBJ2-4; tentatively, D is TRBD1 (7 bases). V shed 1 base and J shed 7 bases, with 11 bases lying between them. From germline, CDR1 is KGHSY and CDR2 FQNENV. The CDR3 contains 14 residues. The CDR3 DNA follows: TGTGCCAGCAGCCAATTCGGGGGACAGAACATTCAGTACTTC. Translating gives CASSQFGGQNIQYF.

This rearrangement joins TRBV30 to TRBJ1-1; no definite D call. The CDR3 contains 13 residues. V was cut by 4 bases and J by 1 base, with 10 bases left in between. The germline gives CDR1 GTSNPN, CDR2 SVGIG (reference sequence). The CDR3 sequence: CAWNPDRNTEAFF. CDR3 coding DNA: TGTGCCTGGAATCCAGATCGGAACACTGAAGCTTTCTTT.

The chain couples TRBV19 to TRBJ1-2; TRBD1 might be the D (6 bases). The ends were cut back, 3 bases at V and 2 bases at J, with 16 bases in the middle. The CDR3 runs to 16 residues. CDR1 and CDR2 (germline): LNHDA, SQIVND (reference sequence). The CDR3 here is CASSIEFLQGNYGYTF. Written as DNA, the CDR3 is TGTGCCAGTAGTATCGAGTTCCTACAGGGCAACTATGGCTACACCTTC. The variable domain in full, completed from reference TRBV19 and TRBJ1-2, reads DGGITQSPKYLFRKEGQNVTLSCEQNLNHDAMYWYRQDPGQGLRLIYYSQIVNDFQKGDIAEGYSVSREKKESFPLTVTSAQKNPTAFYLCASSIEFLQGNYGYTFGSGTRLTVV.

The chain links TRBV11-2 to TRBJ2-1; weak D call: TRBD2 (5 bases). The length of the CDR3 is 14 residues. Trimming left V 5 bases short and J 6 bases short, with 14 bases between. Germline-derived CDR1 and CDR2 are SGHAT and FQNNGV. Written as DNA, the CDR3 is TGTGCCAGCAGCACCATACTAGGTTTCAATGAGCAGTTCTTC. Its translation: CASSTILGFNEQFF.

This clone came up once. This chain links TRBV6-6 with TRBJ1-4; D is undetermined. This CDR3 has 14 residues. Germline V gives CDR1 MNHNY, CDR2 SVGAGI (reference sequence). Trimming took off 4 bases at V and 7 bases at J, with 13 bases between the two ends. In DNA form, the CDR3 reads TGTGCCAGCAGTTCCCGGGAGGGAGGTGAAAAACTGTTTTTT. Protein: CASSSREGGEKLFF.

V and J are TRBV6-2 or TRBV6-3 and TRBJ2-7; possible D gene TRBD1, 5 bases. CDR1 and CDR2 (germline): MNHEY, SVGEGT. The V end was cut by 6 bases, the J end by 2 bases, with 11 bases between. The CDR3 is 13 amino acids. CDR3 sequence: CASSNDSPYEQYF. CDR3 sequence (DNA): TGTGCCAGCAGCAACGACAGTCCCTACGAGCAGTACTTC.

The chain combines TRBV30 with TRBJ2-5; possible D gene TRBD1, 6 bases. CDR1 and CDR2 from the germline V gene are GTSNPN and SVGIG (reference sequence). Trimming pared 2 bases from V and 1 base from J, leaving 8 bases between. This CDR3 spans 13 amino acids. For the CDR3, the DNA is TGTGCCTGGAGTTCAGGGGCCCAAGAGACCCAGTACTTC. As protein: CAWSSGAQETQYF.

This rearrangement joins TRBV3-1 (or the pseudogene TRBV3-2) to TRBJ2-7, with 9 nucleotides matching TRBD1. This CDR3 is built from 16 residues. CDR1 and CDR2 from the germline V gene are LGHDT and YNNKEL (reference sequence). After removal of 2 bases from V and 4 bases from J, the junction contained 9 bases not matched to a gene. The CDR3 spells CASSQTTGGPPYEQYF. DNA for the CDR3: TGTGCCAGCAGCCAAACAACAGGGGGCCCTCCATACGAGCAGTACTTC.

V and J are TRBV5-5 and TRBJ2-1; the D is unclear. This CDR3 contains 11 residues. In germline, CDR1 is SGHKS, CDR2 YYEKEE (reference sequence). The V end was cut by 4 bases, the J end by 8 bases, with 7 bases between. CDR3 DNA sequence: TGTGCCAGCAGCCGAGGATATGAGCAGTTCTTC. Translation gives CASSRGYEQFF.